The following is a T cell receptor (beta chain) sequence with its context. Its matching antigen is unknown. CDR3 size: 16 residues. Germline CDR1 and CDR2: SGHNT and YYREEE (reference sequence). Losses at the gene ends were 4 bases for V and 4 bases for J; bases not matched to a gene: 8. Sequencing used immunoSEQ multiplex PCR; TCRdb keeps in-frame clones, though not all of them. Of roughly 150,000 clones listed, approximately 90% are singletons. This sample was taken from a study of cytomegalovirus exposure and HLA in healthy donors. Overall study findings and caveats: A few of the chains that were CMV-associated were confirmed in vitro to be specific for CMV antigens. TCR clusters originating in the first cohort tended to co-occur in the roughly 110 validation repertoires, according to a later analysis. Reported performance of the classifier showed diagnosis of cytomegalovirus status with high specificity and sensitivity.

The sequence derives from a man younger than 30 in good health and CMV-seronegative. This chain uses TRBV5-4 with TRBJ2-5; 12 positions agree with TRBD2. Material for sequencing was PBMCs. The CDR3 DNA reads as TGTGCCAGCAGCCCCCCGAGACTAGCGGGAGCAGAGACCCAGTACTTC. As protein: CASSPPRLAGAETQYF.